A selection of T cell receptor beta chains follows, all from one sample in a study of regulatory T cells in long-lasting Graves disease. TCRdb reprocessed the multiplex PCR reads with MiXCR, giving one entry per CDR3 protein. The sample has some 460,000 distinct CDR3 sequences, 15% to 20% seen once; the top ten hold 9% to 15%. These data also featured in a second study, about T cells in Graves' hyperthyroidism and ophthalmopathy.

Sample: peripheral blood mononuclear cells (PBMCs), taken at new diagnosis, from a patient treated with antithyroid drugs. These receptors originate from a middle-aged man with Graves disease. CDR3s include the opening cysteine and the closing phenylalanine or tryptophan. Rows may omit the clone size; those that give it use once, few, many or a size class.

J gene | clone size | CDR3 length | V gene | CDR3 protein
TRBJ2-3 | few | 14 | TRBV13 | CASSSQGDTDTQYF
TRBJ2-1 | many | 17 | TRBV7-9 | CASSLALLAGASNEQFF
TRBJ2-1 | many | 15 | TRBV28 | CASSRRGRGMNEQFF
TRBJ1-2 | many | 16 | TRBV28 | CASSSPQTRADYGYTF
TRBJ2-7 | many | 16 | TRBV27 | CASSLSKAGGAYEQYF
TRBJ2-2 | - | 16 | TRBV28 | CAASGGGQGTTGELFF
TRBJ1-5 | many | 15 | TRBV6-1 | CASSSRDTFNQPQHF
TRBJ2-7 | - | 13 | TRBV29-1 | CSVPTGSSYEQYF
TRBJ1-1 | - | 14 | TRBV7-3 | CASSLMPRDTEAFF
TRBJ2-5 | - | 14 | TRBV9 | CASSVGLNPETQYF
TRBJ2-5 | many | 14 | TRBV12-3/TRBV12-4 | CASSFSGGQETQYF
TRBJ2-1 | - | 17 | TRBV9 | CASSVGRVGTNYNEQFF
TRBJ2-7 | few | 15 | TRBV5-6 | CASSLAGQDSYEQYF
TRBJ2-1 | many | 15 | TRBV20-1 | CSARDPKRAPEFQFF
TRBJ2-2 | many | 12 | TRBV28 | CAFGTVPGELFF
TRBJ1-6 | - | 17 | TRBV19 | CASSIDRTGEGNSPLHF
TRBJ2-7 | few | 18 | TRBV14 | CASSLGGLAGELNYEQYF
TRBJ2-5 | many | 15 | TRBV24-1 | CATSDSAGGHRTQYF
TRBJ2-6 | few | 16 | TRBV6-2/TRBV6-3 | CASSYSVNSGANVLTF
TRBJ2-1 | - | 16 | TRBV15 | CATSRTGTSGRDEQFF
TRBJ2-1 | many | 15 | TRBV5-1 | CASSWGTTYYNEQFF
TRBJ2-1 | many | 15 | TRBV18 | CASSPEDSDYNEQFF
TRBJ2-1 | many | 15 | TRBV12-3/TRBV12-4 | CASSSRRTSGHEQFF
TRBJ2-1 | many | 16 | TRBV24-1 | CATSDGGLAGYNEQFF
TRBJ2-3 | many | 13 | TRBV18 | CASSPPPGDTQYF
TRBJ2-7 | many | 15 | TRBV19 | CASRPGLVGDYEQYF
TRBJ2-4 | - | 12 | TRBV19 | CASSFRDGIQYF
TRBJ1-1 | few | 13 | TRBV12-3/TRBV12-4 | CASSHDGGSEAFF
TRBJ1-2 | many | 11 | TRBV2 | CASRSSYGYTF
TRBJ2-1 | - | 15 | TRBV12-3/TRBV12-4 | CASSRTSGGINEQFF
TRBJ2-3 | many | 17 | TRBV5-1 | CASSLLGRGRRTDTQYF
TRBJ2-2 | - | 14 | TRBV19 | CASSITGGTGELFF
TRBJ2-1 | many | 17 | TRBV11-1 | CASKSGGTSGIYNEQFF
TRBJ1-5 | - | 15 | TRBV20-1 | CSAQRQGLYNQPQHF
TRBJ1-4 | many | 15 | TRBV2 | CASRAYRETNEKLFF
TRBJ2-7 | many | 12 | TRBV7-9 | CASAGQAYEQYF
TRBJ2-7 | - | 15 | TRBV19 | CASSIVGGSVGEQYF